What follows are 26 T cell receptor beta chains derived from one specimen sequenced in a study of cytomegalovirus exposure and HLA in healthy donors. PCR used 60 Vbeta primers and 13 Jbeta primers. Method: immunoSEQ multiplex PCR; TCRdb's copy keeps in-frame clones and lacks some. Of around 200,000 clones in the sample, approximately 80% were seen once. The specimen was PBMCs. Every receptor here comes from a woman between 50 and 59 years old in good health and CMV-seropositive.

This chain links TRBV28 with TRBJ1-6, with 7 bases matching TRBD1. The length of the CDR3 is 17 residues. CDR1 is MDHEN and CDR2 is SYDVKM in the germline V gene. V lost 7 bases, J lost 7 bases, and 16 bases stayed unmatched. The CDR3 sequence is CASNSQGTPTRNSPLHF. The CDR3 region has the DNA TGTGCCAGCAACTCACAGGGGACTCCCACGAGGAATTCACCCCTCCACTTT.

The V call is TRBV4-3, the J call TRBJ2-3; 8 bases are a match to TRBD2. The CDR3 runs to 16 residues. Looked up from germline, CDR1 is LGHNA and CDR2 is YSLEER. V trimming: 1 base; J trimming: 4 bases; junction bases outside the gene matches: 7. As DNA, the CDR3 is TGCGCCAGCAGCCAAGGGATAGCGGGGTCAGCAGATACGCAGTATTTT. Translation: CASSQGIAGSADTQYF.

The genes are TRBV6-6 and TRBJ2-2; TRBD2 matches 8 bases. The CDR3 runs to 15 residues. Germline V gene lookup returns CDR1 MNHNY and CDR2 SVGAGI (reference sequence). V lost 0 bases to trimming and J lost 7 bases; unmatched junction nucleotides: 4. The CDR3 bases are TGTGCCAGCAGTTACTCCGGGGGGGCCGGCGGGGAGCTGTTTTTT. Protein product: CASSYSGGAGGELFF.

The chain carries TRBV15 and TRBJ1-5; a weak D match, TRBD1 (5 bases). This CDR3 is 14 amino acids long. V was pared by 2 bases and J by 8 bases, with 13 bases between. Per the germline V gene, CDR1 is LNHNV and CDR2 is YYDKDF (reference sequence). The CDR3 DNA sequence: TGTGCCACCAGCAGAAAAGGGGTTTCCGAGCCCCAGCATTTT. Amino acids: CATSRKGVSEPQHF.

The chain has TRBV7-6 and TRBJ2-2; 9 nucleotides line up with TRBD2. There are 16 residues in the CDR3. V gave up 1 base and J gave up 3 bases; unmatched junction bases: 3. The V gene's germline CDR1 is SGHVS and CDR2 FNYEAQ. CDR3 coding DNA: TGTGCCAGCAGCTTAGAAGGCGGGGGGGACACCGGGGAGCTGTTTTTT. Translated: CASSLEGGGDTGELFF.

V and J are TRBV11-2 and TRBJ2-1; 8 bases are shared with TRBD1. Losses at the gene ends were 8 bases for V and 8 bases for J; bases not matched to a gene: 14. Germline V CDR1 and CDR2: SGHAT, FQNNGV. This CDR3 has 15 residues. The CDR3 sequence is CASFSGQGNVHEQFF. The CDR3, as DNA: TGTGCCAGCTTTTCAGGACAGGGAAACGTCCATGAGCAGTTCTTC.

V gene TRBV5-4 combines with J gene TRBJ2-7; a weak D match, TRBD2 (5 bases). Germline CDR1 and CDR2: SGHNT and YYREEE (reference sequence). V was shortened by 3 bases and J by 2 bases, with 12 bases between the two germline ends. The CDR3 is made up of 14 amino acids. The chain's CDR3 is CASSSRTAAYEQYF. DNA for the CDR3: TGTGCCAGCAGCTCGCGGACTGCCGCCTACGAGCAGTACTTC.

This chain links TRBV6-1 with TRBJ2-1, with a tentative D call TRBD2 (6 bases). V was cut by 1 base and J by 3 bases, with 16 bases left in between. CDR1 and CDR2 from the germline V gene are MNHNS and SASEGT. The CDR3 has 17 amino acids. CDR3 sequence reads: CASSEGGWEANYNEQFF. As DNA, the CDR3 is TGTGCCAGCAGTGAAGGGGGATGGGAGGCCAACTACAATGAGCAGTTCTTC.

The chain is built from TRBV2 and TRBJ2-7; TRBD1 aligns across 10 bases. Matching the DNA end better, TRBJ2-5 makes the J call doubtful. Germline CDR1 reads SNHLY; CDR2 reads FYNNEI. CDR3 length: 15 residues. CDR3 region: CASRGRDRGRETQYF. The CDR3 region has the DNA TGTGCCAGCAGGGGCCGGGACAGGGGTCGAGAGACCCAGTACTTC.

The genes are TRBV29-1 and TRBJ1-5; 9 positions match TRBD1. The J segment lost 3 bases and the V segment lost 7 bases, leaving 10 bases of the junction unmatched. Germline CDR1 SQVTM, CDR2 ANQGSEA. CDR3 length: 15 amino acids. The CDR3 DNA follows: TGCAGCGGGGGTGGGGACAGGGTTTCCAATCAGCCCCAGCATTTT. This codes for CSGGGDRVSNQPQHF. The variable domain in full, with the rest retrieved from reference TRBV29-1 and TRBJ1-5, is SAVISQKPSRDICQRGTSLTIQCQVDSQVTMMFWYRQQPGQSLTLIATANQGSEATYESGFVIDKFPISRPNLTFSTLTVSNMSPEDSSIYLCSGGGDRVSNQPQHFGDGTRLSIL.

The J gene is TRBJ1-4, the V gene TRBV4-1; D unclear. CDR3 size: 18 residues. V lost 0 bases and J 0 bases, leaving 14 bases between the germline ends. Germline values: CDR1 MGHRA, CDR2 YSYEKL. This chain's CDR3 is CASSQEVGTDATNEKLFF. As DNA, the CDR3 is TGCGCCAGCAGCCAAGAGGTTGGAACAGATGCAACTAATGAAAAACTGTTTTTT.

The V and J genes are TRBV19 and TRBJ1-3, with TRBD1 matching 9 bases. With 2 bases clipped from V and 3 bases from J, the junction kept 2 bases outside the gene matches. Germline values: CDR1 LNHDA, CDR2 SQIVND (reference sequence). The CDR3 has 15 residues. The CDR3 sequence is CASSITGGSGNTIYF. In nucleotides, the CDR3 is TGTGCCAGTAGTATAACAGGGGGCAGTGGAAACACCATATATTTT.

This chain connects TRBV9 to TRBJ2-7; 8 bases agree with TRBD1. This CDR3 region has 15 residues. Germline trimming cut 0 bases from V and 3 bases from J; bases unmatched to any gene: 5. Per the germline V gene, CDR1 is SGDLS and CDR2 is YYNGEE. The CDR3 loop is CASSVGDRMFYEQYF. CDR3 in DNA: TGTGCCAGCAGCGTAGGGGACAGGATGTTCTACGAGCAGTACTTC. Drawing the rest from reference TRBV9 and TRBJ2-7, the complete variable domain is DSGVTQTPKHLITATGQRVTLRCSPRSGDLSVYWYQQSLDQGLQFLIQYYNGEERAKGNILERFSAQQFPDLHSELNLSSLELGDSALYFCASSVGDRMFYEQYFGPGTRLTVT.

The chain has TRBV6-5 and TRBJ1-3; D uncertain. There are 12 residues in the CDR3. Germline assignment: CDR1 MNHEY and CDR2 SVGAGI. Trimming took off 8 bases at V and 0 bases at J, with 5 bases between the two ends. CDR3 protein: CASSNSGNTIYF. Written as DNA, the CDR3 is TGTGCCAGCTCAAACTCTGGAAACACCATATATTTT.

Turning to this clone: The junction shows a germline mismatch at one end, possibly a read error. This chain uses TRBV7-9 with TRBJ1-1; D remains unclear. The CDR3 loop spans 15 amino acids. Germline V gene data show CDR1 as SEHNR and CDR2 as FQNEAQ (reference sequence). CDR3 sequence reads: CSSSPRGIMNTEAFF. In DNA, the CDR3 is TGTTCCAGCAGCCCACGAGGCATTATGAACACTGAAGCTTTCTTT.

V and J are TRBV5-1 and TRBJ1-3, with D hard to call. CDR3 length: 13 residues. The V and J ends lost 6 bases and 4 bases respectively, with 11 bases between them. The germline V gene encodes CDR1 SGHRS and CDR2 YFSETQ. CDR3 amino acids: CASTAGSGNTIYF. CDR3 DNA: TGCGCCAGCACCGCGGGGTCAGGAAACACCATATATTTT.

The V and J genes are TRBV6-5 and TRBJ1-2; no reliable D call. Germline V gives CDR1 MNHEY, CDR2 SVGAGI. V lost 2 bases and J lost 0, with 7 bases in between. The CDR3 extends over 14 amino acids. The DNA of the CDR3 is TGTGCCAGCAGTTACCGGCAGGCTAACTATGGCTACACCTTC. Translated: CASSYRQANYGYTF.

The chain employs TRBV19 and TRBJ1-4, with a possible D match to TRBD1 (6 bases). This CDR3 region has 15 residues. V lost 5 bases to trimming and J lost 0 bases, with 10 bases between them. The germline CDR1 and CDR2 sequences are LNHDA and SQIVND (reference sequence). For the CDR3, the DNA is TGTGCCAGTAGTGCACGGACAGCAACTAATGAAAAACTGTTTTTT. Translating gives CASSARTATNEKLFF.

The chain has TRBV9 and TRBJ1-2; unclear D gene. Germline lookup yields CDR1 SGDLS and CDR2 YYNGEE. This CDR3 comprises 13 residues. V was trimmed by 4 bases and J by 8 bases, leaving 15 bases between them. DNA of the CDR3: TGTGCCAGCAGCCCTCAGCCGGGTGGGGGCTACACCTTC. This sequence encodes CASSPQPGGGYTF. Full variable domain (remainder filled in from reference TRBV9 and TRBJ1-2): DSGVTQTPKHLITATGQRVTLRCSPRSGDLSVYWYQQSLDQGLQFLIQYYNGEERAKGNILERFSAQQFPDLHSELNLSSLELGDSALYFCASSPQPGGGYTFGSGTRLTVV.

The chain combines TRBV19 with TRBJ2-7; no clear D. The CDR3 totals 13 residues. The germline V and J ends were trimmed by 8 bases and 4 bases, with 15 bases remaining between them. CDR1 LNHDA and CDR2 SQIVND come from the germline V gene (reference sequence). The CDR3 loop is CASGKTGSYEQYF. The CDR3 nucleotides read TGTGCCAGTGGTAAGACGGGTTCTTACGAGCAGTACTTC.

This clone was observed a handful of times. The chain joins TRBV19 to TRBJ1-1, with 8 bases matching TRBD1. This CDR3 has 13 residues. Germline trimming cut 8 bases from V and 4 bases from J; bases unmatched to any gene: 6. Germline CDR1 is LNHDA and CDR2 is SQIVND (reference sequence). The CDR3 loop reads CASEDRVGTEAFF. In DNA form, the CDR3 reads TGTGCCAGTGAGGACAGGGTTGGCACTGAAGCTTTCTTT.

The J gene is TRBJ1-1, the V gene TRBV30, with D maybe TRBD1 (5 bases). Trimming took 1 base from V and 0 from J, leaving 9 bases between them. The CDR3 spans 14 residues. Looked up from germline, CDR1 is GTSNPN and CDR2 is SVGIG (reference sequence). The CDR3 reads CAWSASTVNTEAFF. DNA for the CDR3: TGTGCCTGGAGTGCTTCGACAGTGAACACTGAAGCTTTCTTT. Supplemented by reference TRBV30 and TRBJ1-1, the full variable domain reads SQTIHQWPATLVQPVGSPLSLECTVEGTSNPNLYWYRQAAGRGLQLLFYSVGIGQISSEVPQNLSASRPQDRQFILSSKKLLLSDSGFYLCAWSASTVNTEAFFGQGTRLTVV.

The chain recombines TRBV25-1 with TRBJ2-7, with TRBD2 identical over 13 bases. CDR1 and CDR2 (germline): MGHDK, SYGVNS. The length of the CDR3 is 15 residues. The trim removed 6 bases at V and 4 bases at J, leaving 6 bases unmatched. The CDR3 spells CASRLTSGGIYEQYF. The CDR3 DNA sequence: TGTGCCAGCAGGTTGACTAGCGGGGGGATTTACGAGCAGTACTTC.

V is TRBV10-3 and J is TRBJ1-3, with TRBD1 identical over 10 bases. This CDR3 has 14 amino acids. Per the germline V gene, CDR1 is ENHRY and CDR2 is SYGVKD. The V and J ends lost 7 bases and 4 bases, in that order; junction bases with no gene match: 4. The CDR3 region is CAITGTGVGNTIYF. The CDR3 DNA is TGTGCCATCACAGGGACAGGGGTGGGAAACACCATATATTTT.

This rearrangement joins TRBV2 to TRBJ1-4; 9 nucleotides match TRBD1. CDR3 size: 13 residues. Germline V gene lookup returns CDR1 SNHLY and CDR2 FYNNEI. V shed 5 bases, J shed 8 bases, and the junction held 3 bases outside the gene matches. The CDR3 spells CASSITGGEKLFF. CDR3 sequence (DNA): TGTGCCAGCAGTATCACAGGGGGCGAAAAACTGTTTTTT.

CDR3 sequence: CASSYTSSGLAGNTIYF. CDR3 nucleotide sequence: TGCGCCAGCAGCTACACCTCTTCAGGGTTAGCTGGAAACACCATATATTTT. The rearrangement joins TRBV5-1 to TRBJ1-3; perhaps TRBD1 as D (5 bases). Germline V gives CDR1 SGHRS, CDR2 YFSETQ. Trimming pared 3 bases from V and 2 bases from J, leaving 18 bases between. The CDR3 runs to 17 residues.